The 28 T cell receptor beta chains reported below all come from one sample, sequenced in a study of CD8 T cells in Susac syndrome. Reverse transcription of roughly 0.45 to 1 ug RNA was carried out with random hexamers. One entry per CDR3 protein, called by TCRdb with MiXCR from the immunoSEQ multiplex PCR reads. The sample holds around 220,000 distinct CDR3 sequences; 92% are singletons and the top ten take about 0.13%. Sequenced input: CD8+ T cells from PBMCs. The receptors were sampled from a human donor with multiple sclerosis.

V is TRBV28 and J is TRBJ2-2; D uncertain. CDR1 and CDR2 (germline): MDHEN, SYDVKM. This CDR3 is 11 amino acids long. Trimming cost V 7 bases and J 6 bases, with 6 bases left between them. CDR3 nucleotides: TGTGCCAGCAAGGTTTCCGGGGAGCTGTTTTTT. Its protein product is CASKVSGELFF.

CDR3 loop: CSARDQGRTGAFYEQYF. The CDR3 DNA reads as TGCAGTGCTAGAGATCAGGGGAGAACAGGCGCCTTCTACGAGCAGTACTTC. V and J are TRBV20-1 and TRBJ2-7, with D perhaps TRBD1 (6 bases). Trimming took off 0 bases at V and 3 bases at J, with 21 bases between the two ends. Germline V gives CDR1 DFQATT, CDR2 SNEGSKA (reference sequence). The CDR3 extends over 17 amino acids.

The rearrangement links TRBV12-3 or TRBV12-4 to TRBJ2-1, with TRBD2 identical over 11 bases. Trimming cost V 3 bases and J 7 bases; bases outside gene matches: 5. The CDR3 contains 15 residues. CDR3 in amino acids: CASSFHSGGGNEQFF. The CDR3 DNA reads TGTGCCAGCAGTTTCCATAGCGGGGGGGGGAATGAGCAGTTCTTC.

This rearrangement joins TRBV7-9 to TRBJ2-7, with D perhaps TRBD1 or TRBD2 (5 bases each). This CDR3 region has 14 residues. The V gene lost 2 bases and the J gene lost 2 bases, with 10 bases spanning the gap. Looked up from germline, CDR1 is SEHNR and CDR2 is FQNEAQ (reference sequence). The CDR3 protein is CASSLIGGTYEQYF. DNA for the CDR3: TGTGCCAGCAGCTTAATTGGGGGAACCTACGAGCAGTACTTC.

The chain combines TRBV24-1 with TRBJ1-2, with no clear D. V lost 4 bases, J lost 0 bases, and 5 bases lay in between. Germline V lookup: CDR1 KGHDR, CDR2 SFDVKD. The CDR3 loop spans 13 amino acids. CDR3 amino acids: CATSEWANYGYTF. The CDR3 region has the DNA TGTGCCACCAGTGAGTGGGCTAACTATGGCTACACCTTC.

This clonotype was seen only once. The chain carries TRBV13 and TRBJ1-2; D not certain. The germline gives CDR1 PRHDT, CDR2 FYEKMQ (reference sequence). V was clipped by 1 base and J by 4 bases, with 13 bases between them. CDR3 size: 15 residues. CDR3 amino acids: CASSLDGDFRYGYTF. CDR3 sequence (DNA): TGTGCCAGCAGCTTAGATGGGGATTTCCGCTATGGCTACACCTTC.

This clonotype was counted a single time. The chain uses TRBV4-3 and TRBJ2-6; D unclear. The V end was cut by 3 bases, the J end by 5 bases, with 8 bases between. The CDR3 spans 14 residues. From germline, CDR1 is LGHNA and CDR2 YSLEER. The CDR3 loop reads CASSHWGRANVLTF. The CDR3 DNA is TGCGCCAGCAGCCATTGGGGTCGGGCCAACGTCCTGACTTTC.

The chain couples TRBV5-4 to TRBJ2-1; D possibly corresponds to TRBD2 (5 bases). The CDR3 has 12 residues. The V end lost 3 bases, the J end lost 7 bases, and 8 bases lay between the germline ends. CDR1 is SGHNT, CDR2 YYREEE, per germline (reference sequence). The CDR3: CASSSRLNEQFF. The CDR3 DNA reads TGTGCCAGCAGCTCCCGACTAAATGAGCAGTTCTTC.

The chain has TRBV27 and TRBJ1-1; no reliable D call. Germline loops: CDR1 MNHEY, CDR2 SMNVEV (reference sequence). V lost 0 bases, J lost 3 bases, and 5 bases lay in between. CDR3 length: 13 residues. CDR3 sequence: CASSLSGYTEAFF. DNA of the CDR3: TGTGCCAGCAGTTTATCGGGGTACACTGAAGCTTTCTTT.

V and J are TRBV4-1 and TRBJ2-1; TRBD2 matches at 7 bases. The CDR3 extends over 15 amino acids. V was clipped by 3 bases and J by 4 bases; unmatched bases: 6. Germline lookup yields CDR1 MGHRA and CDR2 YSYEKL. CDR3 protein: CASSQFSGKYNEQFF. The CDR3 bases are TGCGCCAGCAGCCAGTTCAGCGGGAAGTACAATGAGCAGTTCTTC.

The chain carries TRBV7-2 and TRBJ1-5; possibly TRBD1 for D (5 bases). The V gene's germline CDR1 is SGHTA and CDR2 FQGNSA. Trimming took 3 bases from V and 3 from J, leaving 12 bases between them. The CDR3 has 15 residues. The CDR3 DNA follows: TGTGCCAGCAGCTTGGTGACAGCGGCCAATCAGCCCCAGCATTTT. Translation gives CASSLVTAANQPQHF.

This clonotype appeared a few times. V usage is TRBV27 and J usage is TRBJ2-1; D possibly corresponds to TRBD2 (5 bases). V lost 4 bases and J lost 0, with 7 bases in between. Germline-derived CDR1 and CDR2 are MNHEY and SMNVEV (reference sequence). This CDR3 comprises 14 residues. CDR3 sequence: CASSSSSSYNEQFF. In nucleotides, the CDR3 is TGTGCCAGCAGTTCTAGCAGCTCCTACAATGAGCAGTTCTTC.

This rearrangement joins TRBV5-1 to TRBJ2-7; 14 nucleotides line up with TRBD2. V lost 2 bases to trimming and J lost 0 bases; unmatched junction nucleotides: 7. This CDR3 comprises 18 residues. The germline CDR1 and CDR2 sequences are SGHRS and YFSETQ. In DNA form, the CDR3 reads TGCGCCAGCAGCTTTACGGGACTAGCGGGAGCCATCTCCTACGAGCAGTACTTC. Protein product: CASSFTGLAGAISYEQYF.

The CDR3 DNA reads as TGTGCCAGCAGCCCCCTCGAGAGCTTGAACACTGAAGCTTTCTTT. Translating gives CASSPLESLNTEAFF. The J gene is TRBJ1-1, the V gene TRBV5-4; no definite D call. Per the germline V gene, CDR1 is SGHNT and CDR2 is YYREEE (reference sequence). The germline V and J ends were trimmed by 4 bases and 0 bases, with 13 bases remaining between them. The CDR3 runs to 15 residues.

The V call is TRBV29-1, the J call TRBJ2-5, with 10 bases identical to TRBD1. V trimming: 5 bases; J trimming: 4 bases; junction bases outside the gene matches: 7. The germline gives CDR1 SQVTM, CDR2 ANQGSEA. The CDR3 consists of 14 residues. DNA of the CDR3: TGCAGCGTTTGCAGAGGGGACAGGGGAGAGACCCAGTACTTC. Protein product: CSVCRGDRGETQYF.

V gene TRBV4-2 combines with J gene TRBJ2-1; either TRBD1 or TRBD2 may fit D (5 bases each). The germline gives CDR1 LGHNA, CDR2 YNFKEQ. This CDR3 is built from 15 residues. V was trimmed by 5 bases and J by 4 bases, leaving 15 bases between them. In nucleotides, the CDR3 is TGTGCCAGCAGCACGGGGCAAGGGGTATACAATGAGCAGTTCTTC. Translating it yields CASSTGQGVYNEQFF.

The chain links TRBV13 to TRBJ2-7, with TRBD2 matching over 11 bases. CDR1 is PRHDT, CDR2 FYEKMQ, per germline (reference sequence). V shed 0 bases and J 3 bases; nucleotides not matched to a gene: 1. This CDR3 comprises 15 residues. CDR3 sequence (DNA): TGTGCCAGCAGCTTAGGGCTAGCGGGAGGCTACGAGCAGTACTTC. This encodes CASSLGLAGGYEQYF.

This sequence joins TRBV7-8 and TRBJ2-2; tentatively, D is TRBD2 (6 bases). The CDR3 is 15 amino acids. Germline CDR1 is SGHVS and CDR2 is FQNEAQ. V was trimmed by 1 base and J by 5 bases, leaving 11 bases between them. The CDR3 loop reads CASSLGIGGTGELFF. CDR3 DNA sequence: TGTGCCAGCAGCTTAGGAATCGGAGGGACCGGGGAGCTGTTTTTT.

The V call is TRBV4-2, the J call TRBJ2-3; D perhaps matches TRBD2 (5 bases). The germline gives CDR1 LGHNA, CDR2 YNFKEQ. The CDR3 runs to 18 residues. Between the trimmed V and J ends, which lost 0 bases and 3 bases, there was a span of 19 bases. CDR3 region: CASSQEMAGGLYTDTQYF. CDR3 sequence (DNA): TGTGCCAGCAGCCAAGAGATGGCGGGTGGATTGTATACAGATACGCAGTATTTT.

The chain joins TRBV18 to TRBJ1-2; D may be TRBD1 (6 bases). Per germline, CDR1 KGHSH and CDR2 LQKENI. The CDR3 totals 18 residues. Trimming took off 3 bases at V and 8 bases at J, with 28 bases between the two ends. As DNA, the CDR3 is TGTGCCAGCTCACCCAGTGGGGGGCGGATCGAGAGGTTCTCCGGCTACACCTTC. Protein sequence: CASSPSGGRIERFSGYTF. Full variable domain (outside the CDR3, taken from reference TRBV18 and TRBJ1-2): NAGVMQNPRHLVRRRGQEARLRCSPMKGHSHVYWYRQLPEEGLKFMVYLQKENIIDESGMPKERFSAEFPKEGPSILRIQQVVRGDSAAYFCASSPSGGRIERFSGYTFGSGTRLTVV.

The chain combines TRBV27 with TRBJ1-6, with D tentatively TRBD1 (5 bases). The CDR3 runs 14 residues. Germline CDR1 and CDR2: MNHEY and SMNVEV (reference sequence). Trimming removed 3 bases from V and 5 bases from J, with 8 bases in between. CDR3 nucleotides: TGTGCCAGCAGTTTCGTAGGGGATAATTCACCCCTCCACTTT. It codes for CASSFVGDNSPLHF.

CDR3 bases: TGTGCCAGCAGCTGGGACCCAGCGGGTGAGCAGTTCTTC. This encodes CASSWDPAGEQFF. V gene TRBV11-2 combines with J gene TRBJ2-1, with D tentatively TRBD2 (6 bases). The length of the CDR3 is 13 residues. Germline CDR1 is SGHAT and CDR2 is FQNNGV. V lost 4 bases and J 9 bases, leaving 13 bases between the germline ends.

In this sample, this clonotype turned up a few times. The chain combines TRBV7-2 with TRBJ1-3; 7 nucleotides line up with TRBD1. Germline V gene sequence: CDR1 SGHTA, CDR2 FQGNSA. CDR3 size: 17 residues. J gave up 4 bases and V 2 bases, and 11 bases lay outside the gene matches. CDR3 in DNA: TGTGCCAGCAGCTTACTCCGCGGCAGGGGGGAAGGAAACACCATATATTTT. Residues: CASSLLRGRGEGNTIYF.

The chain carries TRBV3-1 and TRBJ1-2; D remains unclear. This CDR3 has 14 amino acids. With 0 bases removed from V and 4 bases from J, the gap between germline ends came to 9 bases. Looked up from germline, CDR1 is LGHDT and CDR2 is YNNKEL (reference sequence). CDR3 residues: CASSQEGESYGYTF. The CDR3 DNA is TGTGCCAGCAGCCAAGAAGGCGAGTCCTATGGCTACACCTTC.

The J gene is TRBJ2-5, the V gene TRBV4-1; TRBD1 matches 7 bases. This CDR3 spans 15 amino acids. J gave up 5 bases and V 4 bases, and 10 bases lay outside the gene matches. Germline lookup yields CDR1 MGHRA and CDR2 YSYEKL. The CDR3 DNA follows: TGCGCCAGCAGCCCGAGAGGGGGCTGGGGGGAGACCCAGTACTTC. This gives the protein CASSPRGGWGETQYF.

The chain joins TRBV5-4 to TRBJ1-4; D gene unclear. There are 14 residues in the CDR3. V lost 0 bases and J 5 bases, leaving 8 bases between the germline ends. CDR1 and CDR2 (germline): SGHNT, YYREEE (reference sequence). CDR3 residues: CASSLEGMNEKLFF. Written as DNA, the CDR3 is TGTGCCAGCAGCTTGGAAGGGATGAATGAAAAACTGTTTTTT.

V gene TRBV15 combines with J gene TRBJ1-6; a possible D gene is TRBD1 (5 bases). Trimming took 5 bases from V and 6 from J, leaving 17 bases between them. This CDR3 comprises 16 residues. The germline V gene has CDR1 LNHNV and CDR2 YYDKDF (reference sequence). In DNA, the CDR3 is TGTGCCACCAGCCCAATGGGGTCGAGGGGTAATTCACCCCTCCACTTT. The encoded protein is CATSPMGSRGNSPLHF. Full variable domain (rest looked up from reference TRBV15 and TRBJ1-6): DAMVIQNPRYQVTQFGKPVTLSCSQTLNHNVMYWYQQKSSQAPKLLFHYYDKDFNNEADTPDNFQSRRPNTSFCFLDIRSPGLGDTAMYLCATSPMGSRGNSPLHFGNGTRLTVT.

This chain connects TRBV19 to TRBJ1-6; D unresolved. CDR1 is LNHDA and CDR2 is SQIVND in the germline V gene (reference sequence). The CDR3 contains 16 residues. The V end lost 7 bases, the J end lost 0 bases, and 13 bases lay between the germline ends. In DNA, the CDR3 is TGTGCCAGTAACGTAAGGGCCGACTCCTATAATTCACCCCTCCACTTT. It specifies CASNVRADSYNSPLHF.